This T cell receptor beta chain was recorded in a study of beta chain features in type 1 diabetes. Study-level findings and limits: Shorter templates may be favored by PCR, equally so in patients and controls. For Type 1 diabetes patients, all four CD4+ subsets carried TCRB CDR3s that were moderately but significantly shorter.

This CDR3 is built from 15 residues. The germline V gene encodes CDR1 KGHSH and CDR2 LQKENI. The V segment lost 5 bases and the J segment 3 bases; nucleotides outside the gene matches: 9. This clone appeared a single time. Antigen: not known. The investigators reverse transcribed all of the isolated RNA, so they sequenced expressed TCRB transcripts. Assay: immunoSEQ multiplex PCR; the TCRdb copy retains only in-frame clones and omits some. The profile shows some 350,000 clones, about 13% of them singletons. The material sequenced was naive CD4+ T cells from blood. The receptor's source is a woman aged 18-29 years with type 1 diabetes. The chain combines TRBV18 with TRBJ2-7; 8 bases line up with TRBD1. CDR3 nucleotides: TGTGCCAGCTCAACCTCCAGCGACAGGGGCTACGAGCAGTACTTC. This translates into CASSTSSDRGYEQYF.